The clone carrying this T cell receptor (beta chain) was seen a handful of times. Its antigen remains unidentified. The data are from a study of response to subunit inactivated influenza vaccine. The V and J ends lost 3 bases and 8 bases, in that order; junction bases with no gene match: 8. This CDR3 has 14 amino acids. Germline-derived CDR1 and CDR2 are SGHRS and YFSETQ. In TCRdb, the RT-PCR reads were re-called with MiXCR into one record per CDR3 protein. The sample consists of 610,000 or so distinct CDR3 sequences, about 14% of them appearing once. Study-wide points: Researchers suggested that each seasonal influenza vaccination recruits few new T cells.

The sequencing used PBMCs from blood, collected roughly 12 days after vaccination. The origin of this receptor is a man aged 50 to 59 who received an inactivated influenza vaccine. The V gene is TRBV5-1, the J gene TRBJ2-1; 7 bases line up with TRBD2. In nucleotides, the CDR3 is TGCGCCAGCAGCTCCGGACTAGGTGCGTATGAGCAGTTCTTC. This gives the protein CASSSGLGAYEQFF. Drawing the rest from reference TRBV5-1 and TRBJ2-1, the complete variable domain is KAGVTQTPRYLIKTRGQQVTLSCSPISGHRSVSWYQQTPGQGLQFLFEYFSETQRNKGNFPGRFSGRQFSNSRSEMNVSTLELGDSALYLCASSSGLGAYEQFFGPGTRLTVL.